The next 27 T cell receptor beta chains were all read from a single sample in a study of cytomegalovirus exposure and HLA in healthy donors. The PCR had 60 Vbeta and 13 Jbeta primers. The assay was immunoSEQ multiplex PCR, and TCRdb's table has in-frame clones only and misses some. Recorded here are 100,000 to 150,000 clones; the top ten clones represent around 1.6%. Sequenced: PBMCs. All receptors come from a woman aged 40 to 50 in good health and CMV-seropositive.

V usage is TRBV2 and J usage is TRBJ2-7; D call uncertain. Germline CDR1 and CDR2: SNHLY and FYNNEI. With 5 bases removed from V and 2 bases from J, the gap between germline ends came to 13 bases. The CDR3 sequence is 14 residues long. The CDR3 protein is CASSPVLGPYEQYF. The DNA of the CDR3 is TGTGCCAGCAGTCCCGTTTTGGGCCCCTACGAGCAGTACTTC.

The DNA for the CDR3 is TGTGCCAGCAGCTTGAGTCCCGGTCAGCCCCAGCATTTT. Amino acids: CASSLSPGQPQHF. The chain combines TRBV5-6 with TRBJ1-5, with D uncertain. Germline lookup yields CDR1 SGHDT and CDR2 YYEEEE. V shed 1 base and J shed 6 bases, with 8 bases lying between them. This CDR3 is 13 amino acids long. The whole variable domain, remainder taken from reference TRBV5-6 and TRBJ1-5, is DAGVTQSPTHLIKTRGQQVTLRCSPKSGHDTVSWYQQALGQGPQFIFQYYEEEERQRGNFPDRFSGHQFPNYSSELNVNALLLGDSALYLCASSLSPGQPQHFGDGTRLSIL.

The CDR3 here is CASSFWHAVIQYF. Written as DNA, the CDR3 is TGTGCCAGCAGCTTTTGGCACGCCGTCATTCAGTACTTC. The V call is TRBV5-5, the J call TRBJ2-4; D is uncertain. Germline assignment: CDR1 SGHKS and CDR2 YYEKEE (reference sequence). V was cut by 2 bases and J by 9 bases, with 12 bases left in between. The CDR3 spans 13 residues.

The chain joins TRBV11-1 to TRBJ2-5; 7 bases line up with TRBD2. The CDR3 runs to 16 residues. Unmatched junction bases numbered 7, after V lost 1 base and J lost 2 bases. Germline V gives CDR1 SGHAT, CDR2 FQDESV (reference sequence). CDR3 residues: CASSLDQASGQETQYF. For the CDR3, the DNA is TGTGCCAGCAGCTTAGACCAGGCTAGCGGTCAAGAGACCCAGTACTTC. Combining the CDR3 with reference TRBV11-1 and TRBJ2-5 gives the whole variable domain EAEVAQSPRYKITEKSQAVAFWCDPISGHATLYWYRQILGQGPELLVQFQDESVVDDSQLPKDRFSAERLKGVDSTLKIQPAELGDSAMYLCASSLDQASGQETQYFGPGTRLLVL.

The CDR3 loop reads CASSSLFGLAVYEQYF. DNA for the CDR3: TGTGCCAGCAGTTCCCTCTTTGGACTAGCGGTATACGAGCAGTACTTC. V usage is TRBV28 and J usage is TRBJ2-7; 10 bases line up with TRBD2. The CDR3 runs to 16 residues. Per germline, CDR1 MDHEN and CDR2 SYDVKM. The V and J ends lost 4 bases and 4 bases, in that order; junction bases with no gene match: 10.

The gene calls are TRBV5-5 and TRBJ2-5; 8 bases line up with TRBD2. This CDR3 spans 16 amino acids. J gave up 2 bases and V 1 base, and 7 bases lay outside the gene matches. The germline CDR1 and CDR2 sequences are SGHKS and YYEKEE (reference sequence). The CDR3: CASSLRATSAQETQYF. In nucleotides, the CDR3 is TGTGCCAGCAGCTTGAGAGCGACTAGCGCACAAGAGACCCAGTACTTC. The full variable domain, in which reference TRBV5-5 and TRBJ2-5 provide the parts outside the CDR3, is DAGVTQSPTHLIKTRGQQVTLRCSPISGHKSVSWYQQVLGQGPQFIFQYYEKEERGRGNFPDRFSARQFPNYSSELNVNALLLGDSALYLCASSLRATSAQETQYFGPGTRLLVL.

CDR3 coding DNA: TGTGCCAGCAGTTACCGACAGCGAAGCTATGGCTACACCTTC. Amino acids: CASSYRQRSYGYTF. The chain employs TRBV6-5 and TRBJ1-2; tentatively, D is TRBD1 (5 bases). V was cut by 2 bases and J by 4 bases, with 11 bases left in between. Germline CDR1 is MNHEY and CDR2 is SVGAGI. This CDR3 region has 14 residues.

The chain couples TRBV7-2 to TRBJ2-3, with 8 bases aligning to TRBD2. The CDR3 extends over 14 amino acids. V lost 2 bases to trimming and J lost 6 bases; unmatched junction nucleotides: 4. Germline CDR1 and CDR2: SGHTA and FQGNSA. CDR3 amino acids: CASSLQAGGDTQYF. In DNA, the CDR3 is TGTGCCAGCAGCTTACAGGCGGGAGGCGATACGCAGTATTTT.

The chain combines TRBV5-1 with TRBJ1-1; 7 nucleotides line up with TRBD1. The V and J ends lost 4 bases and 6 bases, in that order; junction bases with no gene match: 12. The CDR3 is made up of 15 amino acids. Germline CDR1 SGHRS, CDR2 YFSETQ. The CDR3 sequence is CASSRGQFPGAEAFF. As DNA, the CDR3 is TGCGCCAGCAGCCGGGGACAGTTCCCCGGCGCTGAAGCTTTCTTT.

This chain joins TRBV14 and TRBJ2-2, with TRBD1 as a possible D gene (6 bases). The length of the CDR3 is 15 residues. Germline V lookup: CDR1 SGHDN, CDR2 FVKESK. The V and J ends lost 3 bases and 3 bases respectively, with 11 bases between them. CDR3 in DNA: TGTGCCAGCAGCCAGGACAGAGGGTACACCGGGGAGCTGTTTTTT. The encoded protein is CASSQDRGYTGELFF.

DNA of the CDR3: TGTGCCAGCAGTTCCGGGAGACGGACTAATCAGCCCCAGCATTTT. Translation gives CASSSGRRTNQPQHF. V is TRBV27 and J is TRBJ1-5; D ambiguous. Germline-derived CDR1 and CDR2 are MNHEY and SMNVEV (reference sequence). This CDR3 comprises 15 residues. V was pared by 4 bases and J by 4 bases, with 14 bases between.

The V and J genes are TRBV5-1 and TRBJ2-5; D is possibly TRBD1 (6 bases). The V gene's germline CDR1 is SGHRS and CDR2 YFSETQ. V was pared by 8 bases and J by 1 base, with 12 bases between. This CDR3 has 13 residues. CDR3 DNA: TGCGCCAGTAATACAGGGACCCAAGAGACCCAGTACTTC. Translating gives CASNTGTQETQYF.

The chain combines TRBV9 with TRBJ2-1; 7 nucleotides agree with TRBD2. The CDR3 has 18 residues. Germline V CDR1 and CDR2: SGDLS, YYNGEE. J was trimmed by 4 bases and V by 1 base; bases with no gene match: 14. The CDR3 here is CASSVSGAGKTEYNEQFF. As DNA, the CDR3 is TGTGCCAGCAGCGTAAGCGGAGCGGGAAAAACCGAGTACAATGAGCAGTTCTTC. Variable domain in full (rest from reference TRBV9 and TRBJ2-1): DSGVTQTPKHLITATGQRVTLRCSPRSGDLSVYWYQQSLDQGLQFLIQYYNGEERAKGNILERFSAQQFPDLHSELNLSSLELGDSALYFCASSVSGAGKTEYNEQFFGPGTRLTVL.

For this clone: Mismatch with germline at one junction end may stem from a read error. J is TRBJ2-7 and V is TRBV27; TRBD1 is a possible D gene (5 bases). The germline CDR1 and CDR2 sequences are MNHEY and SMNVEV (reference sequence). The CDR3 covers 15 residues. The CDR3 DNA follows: TGTGCCAGCAGCTTTGGGTCTCAGGGCTCCCACGAGCAGTACTTC. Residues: CASSFGSQGSHEQYF.

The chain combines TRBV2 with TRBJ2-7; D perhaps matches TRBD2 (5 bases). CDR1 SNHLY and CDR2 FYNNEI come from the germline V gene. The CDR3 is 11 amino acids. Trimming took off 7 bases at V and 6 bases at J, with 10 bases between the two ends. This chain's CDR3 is CASTRGSEQYF. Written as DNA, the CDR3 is TGTGCCAGCACGAGAGGGAGCGAGCAGTACTTC.

CDR3 coding DNA: TGTGCCTGGAGTGCCGGACAGGGGATGTACGAGCAGTACTTC. This codes for CAWSAGQGMYEQYF. The chain is built from TRBV30 and TRBJ2-7; 9 nucleotides match TRBD1. V gave up 1 base and J gave up 4 bases; unmatched junction bases: 5. This CDR3 region has 14 residues. From germline, CDR1 is GTSNPN and CDR2 SVGIG (reference sequence).

The chain's CDR3 is CASSLSGWQGRDYEQYF. The CDR3 DNA reads as TGTGCCAGCAGTTTATCAGGGTGGCAGGGGAGGGACTACGAGCAGTACTTC. V and J are TRBV27 and TRBJ2-7, with a possible D match to TRBD2 (7 bases). V lost 0 bases to trimming and J lost 3 bases, with 18 bases between them. The CDR3 sequence is 17 residues long. Per the germline V gene, CDR1 is MNHEY and CDR2 is SMNVEV (reference sequence).

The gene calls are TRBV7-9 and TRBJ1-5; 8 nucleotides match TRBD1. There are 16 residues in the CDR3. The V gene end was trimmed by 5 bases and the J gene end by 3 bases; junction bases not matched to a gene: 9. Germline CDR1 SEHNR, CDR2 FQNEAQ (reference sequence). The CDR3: CASSPGDRINNQPQHF. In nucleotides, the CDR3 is TGTGCCAGCAGCCCAGGGGACAGGATTAACAATCAGCCCCAGCATTTT.

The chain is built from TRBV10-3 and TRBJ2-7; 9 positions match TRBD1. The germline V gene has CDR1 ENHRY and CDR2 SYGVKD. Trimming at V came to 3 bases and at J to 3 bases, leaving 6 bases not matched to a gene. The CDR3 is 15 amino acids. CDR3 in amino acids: CAISETGQGGYEQYF. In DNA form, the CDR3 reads TGTGCCATCAGTGAAACGGGACAGGGCGGCTACGAGCAGTACTTC.

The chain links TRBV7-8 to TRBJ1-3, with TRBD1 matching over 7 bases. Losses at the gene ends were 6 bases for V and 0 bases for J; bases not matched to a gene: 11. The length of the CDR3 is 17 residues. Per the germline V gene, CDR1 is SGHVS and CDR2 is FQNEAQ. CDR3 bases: TGTGCCAGCAGACTGATGACAGGGATGAGCTCTGGAAACACCATATATTTT. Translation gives CASRLMTGMSSGNTIYF.

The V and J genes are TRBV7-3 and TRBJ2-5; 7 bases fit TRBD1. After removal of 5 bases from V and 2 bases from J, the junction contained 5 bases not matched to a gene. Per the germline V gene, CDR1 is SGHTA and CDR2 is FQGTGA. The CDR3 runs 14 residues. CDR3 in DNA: TGTGCCAGCAGCCGTACAGGGGCGCAAGAGACCCAGTACTTC. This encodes CASSRTGAQETQYF.

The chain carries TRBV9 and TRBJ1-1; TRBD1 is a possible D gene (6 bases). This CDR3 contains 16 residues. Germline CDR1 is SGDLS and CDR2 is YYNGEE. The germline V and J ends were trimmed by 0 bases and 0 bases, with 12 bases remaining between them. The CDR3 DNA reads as TGTGCCAGCAGCGTAGCTACAGGGACCATGAACACTGAAGCTTTCTTT. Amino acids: CASSVATGTMNTEAFF. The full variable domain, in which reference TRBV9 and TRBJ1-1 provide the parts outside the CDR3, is DSGVTQTPKHLITATGQRVTLRCSPRSGDLSVYWYQQSLDQGLQFLIQYYNGEERAKGNILERFSAQQFPDLHSELNLSSLELGDSALYFCASSVATGTMNTEAFFGQGTRLTVV.

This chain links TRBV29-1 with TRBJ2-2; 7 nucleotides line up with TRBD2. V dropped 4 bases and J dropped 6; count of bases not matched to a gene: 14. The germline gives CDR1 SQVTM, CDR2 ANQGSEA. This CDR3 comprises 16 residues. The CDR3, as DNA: TGCAGCGTTGCGACCCTTGCGGGAGATCTGGCCGGGGAGCTGTTTTTT. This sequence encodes CSVATLAGDLAGELFF.

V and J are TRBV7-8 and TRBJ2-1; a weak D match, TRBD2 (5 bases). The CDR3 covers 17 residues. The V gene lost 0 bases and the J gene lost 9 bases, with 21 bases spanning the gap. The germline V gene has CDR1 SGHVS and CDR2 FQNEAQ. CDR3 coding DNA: TGTGCCAGCAGCTTAGCCGGGATTAGCCCAGATGTGAGTGAGCAGTTCTTC. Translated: CASSLAGISPDVSEQFF.

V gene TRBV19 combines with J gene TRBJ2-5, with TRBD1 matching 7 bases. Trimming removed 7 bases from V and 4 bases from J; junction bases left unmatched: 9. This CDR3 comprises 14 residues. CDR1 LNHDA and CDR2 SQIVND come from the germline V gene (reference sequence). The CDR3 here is CASTRTGGGETQYF. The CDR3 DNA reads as TGTGCCAGTACCAGGACAGGAGGCGGAGAGACCCAGTACTTC.

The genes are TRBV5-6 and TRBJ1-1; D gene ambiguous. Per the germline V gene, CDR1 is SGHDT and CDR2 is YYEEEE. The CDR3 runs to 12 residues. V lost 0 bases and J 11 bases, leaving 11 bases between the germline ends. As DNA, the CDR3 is TGTGCCAGCAGCTTGGTCGGTATGAGCGCTTTCTTT. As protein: CASSLVGMSAFF.

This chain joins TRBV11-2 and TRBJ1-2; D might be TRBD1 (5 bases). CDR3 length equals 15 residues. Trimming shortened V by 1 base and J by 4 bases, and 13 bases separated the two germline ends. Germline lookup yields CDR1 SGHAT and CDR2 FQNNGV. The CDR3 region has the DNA TGTGCCAGCAGCTTAGCGCAGGGAGGTCCCTATGGCTACACCTTC. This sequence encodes CASSLAQGGPYGYTF.